These 15 T cell receptor beta chains came from one sample sequenced in a study of T cells after yellow fever vaccination. Using its own MiXCR run on the 5' RACE reads, TCRdb lists one record per CDR3 protein. The table includes approximately 600,000 distinct CDR3 sequences, roughly an eighth detected once. The specimen was PBMCs, collected on the day of the yellow fever booster vaccination. All receptors come from a man aged 25-45 years who received the YFV17D yellow fever vaccine.

The sample holds a few counts of this clonotype. CDR3 in DNA: TGTGCCAGCAGCCCGGGGGAGGCAACTTATCAGCCCCAGCATTTT. Translation: CASSPGEATYQPQHF. The rearrangement links TRBV7-8 to TRBJ1-5; tentatively, D is TRBD1 (5 bases). CDR3 length: 15 residues. CDR1 SGHVS and CDR2 FQNEAQ come from the germline V gene. V shed 5 bases and J shed 5 bases, with 16 bases lying between them.

This clonotype was counted between two and nine times. The rearrangement uses TRBV18 and TRBJ2-4, with TRBD2 matching 11 bases. J was trimmed by 7 bases and V by 3 bases; bases with no gene match: 5. From germline, CDR1 is KGHSH and CDR2 LQKENI. The CDR3 extends over 15 amino acids. The CDR3 DNA reads TGTGCCAGCTCACCTAGCGGGAGGGCCGGGAACATTCAGTACTTC. Residues: CASSPSGRAGNIQYF.

This clonotype was seen a handful of times. The chain is built from TRBV15 and TRBJ2-4; TRBD2 matches 10 bases. Germline loops: CDR1 LNHNV, CDR2 YYDKDF (reference sequence). V lost 8 bases and J lost 5; bases outside the gene matches: 0. The CDR3 is 12 amino acids. Written as DNA, the CDR3 is TGTGCCACCGGACTAGCGGAAAACATTCAGTACTTC. Protein sequence: CATGLAENIQYF.

This clonotype has a handful of counts. The rearrangement joins TRBV12-3 or TRBV12-4 to TRBJ2-2; TRBD1 might be the D (5 bases). CDR3 size: 15 residues. The germline V and J ends were trimmed by 2 bases and 4 bases, with 11 bases remaining between them. The CDR3 sequence: CASSLSGHPTGELFF. For the CDR3, the DNA is TGTGCCAGCAGTTTATCAGGACACCCCACCGGGGAGCTGTTTTTT.

The gene calls are TRBV12-3 or TRBV12-4 and TRBJ2-7; D is ambiguous. Trimming took 2 bases from V and 2 from J, leaving 10 bases between them. The CDR3 spans 14 residues. CDR3 DNA: TGTGCCAGCAGTTTACTCCGGCCCCCCTACGAGCAGTACTTC. This codes for CASSLLRPPYEQYF.

J is TRBJ2-7 and V is TRBV7-9; D perhaps matches TRBD2 (6 bases). The CDR3 covers 14 residues. CDR1 is SEHNR and CDR2 is FQNEAQ in the germline V gene (reference sequence). The germline V and J ends were trimmed by 7 bases and 3 bases, with 16 bases remaining between them. CDR3 sequence (DNA): TGTGCCAGCAATTCGGGAGTTTCAAGCTACGAGCAGTACTTC. Its protein product is CASNSGVSSYEQYF.

The chain combines TRBV6-1 with TRBJ2-3; TRBD1 is a possible D gene (6 bases). The ends were cut back, 7 bases at V and 1 base at J, with 12 bases in the middle. The CDR3 runs 14 residues. Germline assignment: CDR1 MNHNS and CDR2 SASEGT. The CDR3 protein is CASKQGPGTDTQYF. Written as DNA, the CDR3 is TGTGCCAGCAAACAGGGCCCAGGCACAGATACGCAGTATTTT.

This clonotype was counted ten times or more. The J gene is TRBJ2-2, the V gene TRBV3-1; 10 nucleotides agree with TRBD2. Germline assignment: CDR1 LGHDT and CDR2 YNNKEL (reference sequence). This CDR3 spans 16 amino acids. Losses at the gene ends were 5 bases for V and 7 bases for J; bases not matched to a gene: 10. The CDR3 nucleotides read TGTGCCAGCAGCGAAACTAGCGGGACACGTGGCGGGGAGCTGTTTTTT. Its protein product is CASSETSGTRGGELFF.

The V gene is TRBV6-5, the J gene TRBJ1-5; no definite D call. From germline, CDR1 is MNHEY and CDR2 SVGAGI. The CDR3 is made up of 14 amino acids. The V and J ends lost 2 bases and 5 bases respectively, with 10 bases between them. The CDR3 here is CASSYRASDQPQHF. CDR3 nucleotides: TGTGCCAGCAGTTACCGGGCCTCCGATCAGCCCCAGCATTTT.

In its sample, this clonotype was seen a few times. The chain combines TRBV12-3 or TRBV12-4 with TRBJ1-1, with D uncertain. V was pared by 3 bases and J by 0 bases, with 8 bases between. The CDR3 covers 14 residues. CDR3: CASSFWGLNTEAFF. The CDR3 nucleotides are TGTGCCAGCAGTTTCTGGGGATTGAACACTGAAGCTTTCTTT.

This chain links TRBV27 with TRBJ1-1, with D perhaps matching TRBD1 (5 bases). CDR1 MNHEY and CDR2 SMNVEV come from the germline V gene (reference sequence). Trimming took off 6 bases at V and 6 bases at J, with 17 bases between the two ends. This CDR3 contains 14 residues. The CDR3 here is CASSPAMGGAEAFF. The CDR3 DNA is TGTGCCAGCAGCCCTGCCATGGGGGGAGCTGAAGCTTTCTTT.

In this sample, this clonotype turned up a few times. The CDR3 coding sequence is TGCAGCGTGGGGACAGAGTTCCGTCAGTATTTT. This translates into CSVGTEFRQYF. V usage is TRBV29-1 and J usage is TRBJ2-3; 7 bases agree with TRBD1. The J segment lost 12 bases and the V segment lost 6 bases, leaving 9 bases of the junction unmatched. The CDR3 contains 11 residues. From germline, CDR1 is SQVTM and CDR2 ANQGSEA.

This clonotype was observed a few times. This rearrangement joins TRBV20-1 to TRBJ2-3; 7 positions match TRBD2. The CDR3 loop spans 15 amino acids. Trimming cost V 3 bases and J 2 bases; bases outside gene matches: 8. CDR1 is DFQATT, CDR2 SNEGSKA, per germline (reference sequence). The CDR3 coding sequence is TGCAGTGCTAGTTCAGTGAGCGGGGTCACAGATACGCAGTATTTT. This codes for CSASSVSGVTDTQYF.

The chain couples TRBV12-5 to TRBJ2-7; D perhaps matches TRBD1 (5 bases). CDR1 is LGHNT, CDR2 FRNRAP, per germline. CDR3 length: 16 amino acids. V was shortened by 1 base and J by 3 bases, with 16 bases between the two germline ends. The CDR3 here is CASGLDPPQGIYEQYF. Here the CDR3 DNA reads TGTGCTAGTGGTTTGGACCCCCCCCAGGGAATCTACGAGCAGTACTTC.

The chain is built from TRBV6-1 and TRBJ1-4; tentative D call: TRBD1 (6 bases). Germline-derived CDR1 and CDR2 are MNHNS and SASEGT. The CDR3 loop spans 14 amino acids. Trimming cost V 5 bases and J 6 bases, with 13 bases left between them. CDR3 sequence (DNA): TGTGCCAGCAGTAGTGGGGGGCAGGATGAAAAACTGTTTTTT. Protein sequence: CASSSGGQDEKLFF.